This TCR beta chain was profiled in a study of T cell repertoires in cytomegalovirus infection. This clonotype turned up a few times. Its target is not known. TCRdb reprocessed the reads via MiXCR and lists one record per CDR3 protein. The sample lists fewer than 60,000 distinct CDR3 sequences, 20% occurring once. CDR1 and CDR2 (germline): LNHDA, SQIVND (reference sequence). J was trimmed by 4 bases and V by 7 bases; bases with no gene match: 8. The CDR3 runs to 15 residues. The study's findings and limits: CMV carriers having the relevant HLA were flagged by cumulative public TCR beta family frequency.

The source is a human donor in good health (CMV status not recorded). Some clones in this sample may be carry-over from other donors' samples. This material consisted of CD8+ T cells from cultured PBMCs, taken from culture after CMV antigen stimulation. V is TRBV19 and J is TRBJ2-4, with TRBD1 matching 9 bases. The CDR3 bases are TGTGCCAGTATAGGGAGCGGACAGGGGAAAAACATTCAGTACTTC. Its protein product is CASIGSGQGKNIQYF. The full variable domain, with the rest looked up from reference TRBV19 and TRBJ2-4, is DGGITQSPKYLFRKEGQNVTLSCEQNLNHDAMYWYRQDPGQGLRLIYYSQIVNDFQKGDIAEGYSVSREKKESFPLTVTSAQKNPTAFYLCASIGSGQGKNIQYFGAGTRLSVL.